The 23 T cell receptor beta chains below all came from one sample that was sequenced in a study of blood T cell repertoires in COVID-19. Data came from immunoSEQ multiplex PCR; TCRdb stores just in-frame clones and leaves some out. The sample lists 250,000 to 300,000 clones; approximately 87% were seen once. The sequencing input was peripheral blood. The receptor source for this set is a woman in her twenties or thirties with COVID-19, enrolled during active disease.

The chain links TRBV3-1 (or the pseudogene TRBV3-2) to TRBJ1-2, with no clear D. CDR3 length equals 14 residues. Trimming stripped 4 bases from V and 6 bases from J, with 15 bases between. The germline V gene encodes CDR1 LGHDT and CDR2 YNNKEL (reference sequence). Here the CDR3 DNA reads TGTGCCAGCAGCCCCCCTGGGAGAGGGAATGGCTACACCTTC. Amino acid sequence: CASSPPGRGNGYTF.

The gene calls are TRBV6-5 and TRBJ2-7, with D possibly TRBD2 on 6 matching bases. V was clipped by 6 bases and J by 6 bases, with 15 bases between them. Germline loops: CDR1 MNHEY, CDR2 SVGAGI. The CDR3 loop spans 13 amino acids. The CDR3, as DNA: TGTGCCAGCAGACGGGAGATTTTGAGCGAGCAGTACTTC. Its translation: CASRREILSEQYF.

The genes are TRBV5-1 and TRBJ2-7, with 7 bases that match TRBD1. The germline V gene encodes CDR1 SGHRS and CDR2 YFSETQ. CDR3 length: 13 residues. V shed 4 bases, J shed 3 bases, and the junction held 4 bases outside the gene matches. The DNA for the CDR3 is TGCGCCAGCAGCCAAACAGGGGACTACGAGCAGTACTTC. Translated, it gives CASSQTGDYEQYF.

The CDR3 loop is CASSIWTDTYEQYF. The CDR3 nucleotides read TGTGCCAGCAGCATTTGGACAGATACCTACGAGCAGTACTTC. The genes are TRBV21-1 and TRBJ2-7; TRBD1, the table's D call, lacks a check against the DNA. TRBV21-1 is shown as a pseudogene. The CDR3 consists of 14 residues.

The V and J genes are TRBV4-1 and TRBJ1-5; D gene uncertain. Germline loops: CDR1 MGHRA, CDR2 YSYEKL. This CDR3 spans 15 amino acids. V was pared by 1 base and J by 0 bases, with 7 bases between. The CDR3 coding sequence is TGCGCCAGCAGCCAAGTGTACGGTAGCAATCAGCCCCAGCATTTT. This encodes CASSQVYGSNQPQHF.

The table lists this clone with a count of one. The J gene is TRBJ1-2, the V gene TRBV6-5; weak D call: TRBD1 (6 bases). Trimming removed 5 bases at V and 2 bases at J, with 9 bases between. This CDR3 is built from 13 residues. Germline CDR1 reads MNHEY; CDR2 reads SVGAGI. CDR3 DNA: TGTGCCAGCAGTCCGGGACACAACTATGGCTACACCTTC. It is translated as CASSPGHNYGYTF.

DNA of the CDR3: TGTGCCAGCAGCTTGGCGCGGGTCACCGGGGAGCTGTTTTTT. This codes for CASSLARVTGELFF. The chain links TRBV5-5 to TRBJ2-2; D perhaps matches TRBD2 (5 bases). CDR1 and CDR2 (germline): SGHKS, YYEKEE (reference sequence). Trimming removed 0 bases from V and 4 bases from J, with 7 bases in between. This CDR3 has 14 residues.

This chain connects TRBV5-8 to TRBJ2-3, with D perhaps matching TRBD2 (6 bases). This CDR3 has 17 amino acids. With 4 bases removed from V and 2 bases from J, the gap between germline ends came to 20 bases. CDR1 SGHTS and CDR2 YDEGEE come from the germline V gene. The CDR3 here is CASSPTPGLPATDTQYF. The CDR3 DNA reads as TGTGCCAGCAGCCCAACGCCGGGACTCCCCGCCACAGATACGCAGTATTTT.

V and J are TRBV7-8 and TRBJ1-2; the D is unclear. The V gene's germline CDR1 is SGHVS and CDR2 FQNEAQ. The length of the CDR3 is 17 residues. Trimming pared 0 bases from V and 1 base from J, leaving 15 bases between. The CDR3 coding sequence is TGTGCCAGCAGCTTAGCGTCCCGGGAGTTCCTTAACTATGGCTACACCTTC. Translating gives CASSLASREFLNYGYTF.

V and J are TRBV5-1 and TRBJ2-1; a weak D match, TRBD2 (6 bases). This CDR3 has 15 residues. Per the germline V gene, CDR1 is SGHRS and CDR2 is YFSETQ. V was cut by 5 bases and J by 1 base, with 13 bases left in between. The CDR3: CASSRGLRSYNEQFF. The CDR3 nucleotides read TGCGCCAGCAGTCGGGGACTGCGTTCCTACAATGAGCAGTTCTTC. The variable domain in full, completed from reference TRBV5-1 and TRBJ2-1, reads KAGVTQTPRYLIKTRGQQVTLSCSPISGHRSVSWYQQTPGQGLQFLFEYFSETQRNKGNFPGRFSGRQFSNSRSEMNVSTLELGDSALYLCASSRGLRSYNEQFFGPGTRLTVL.

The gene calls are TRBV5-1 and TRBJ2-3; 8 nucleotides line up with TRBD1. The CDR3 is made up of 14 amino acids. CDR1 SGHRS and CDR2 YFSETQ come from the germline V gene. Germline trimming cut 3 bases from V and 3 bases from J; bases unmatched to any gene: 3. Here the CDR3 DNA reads TGCGCCAGCAGCTCCGGGACAGGAACAGATACGCAGTATTTT. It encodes CASSSGTGTDTQYF.

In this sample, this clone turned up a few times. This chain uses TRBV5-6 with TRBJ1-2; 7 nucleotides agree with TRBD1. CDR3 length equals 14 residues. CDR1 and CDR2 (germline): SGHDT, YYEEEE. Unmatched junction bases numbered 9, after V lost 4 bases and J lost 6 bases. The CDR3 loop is CASSPPDRVDGYTF. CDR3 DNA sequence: TGTGCCAGCAGCCCTCCCGACAGGGTTGATGGCTACACCTTC. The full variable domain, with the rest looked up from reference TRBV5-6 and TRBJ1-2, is DAGVTQSPTHLIKTRGQQVTLRCSPKSGHDTVSWYQQALGQGPQFIFQYYEEEERQRGNFPDRFSGHQFPNYSSELNVNALLLGDSALYLCASSPPDRVDGYTFGSGTRLTVV.

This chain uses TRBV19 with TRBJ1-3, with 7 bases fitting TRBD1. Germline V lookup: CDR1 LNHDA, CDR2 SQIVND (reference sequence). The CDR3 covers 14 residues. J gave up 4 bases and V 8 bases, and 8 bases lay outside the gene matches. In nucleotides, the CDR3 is TGTGCCAGTGCTGACAGGGTATACGGAAACACCATATATTTT. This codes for CASADRVYGNTIYF.

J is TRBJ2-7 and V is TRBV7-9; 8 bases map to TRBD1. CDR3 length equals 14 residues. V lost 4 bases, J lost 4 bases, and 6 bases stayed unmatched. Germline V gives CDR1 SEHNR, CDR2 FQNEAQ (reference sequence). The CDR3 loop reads CASSSRDRSYEQYF. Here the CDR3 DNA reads TGTGCCAGCAGCTCCCGGGACAGGAGTTACGAGCAGTACTTC.

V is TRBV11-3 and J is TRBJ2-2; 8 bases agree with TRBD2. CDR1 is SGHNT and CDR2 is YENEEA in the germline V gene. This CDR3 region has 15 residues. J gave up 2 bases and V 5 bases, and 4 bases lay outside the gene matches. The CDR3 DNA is TGTGCCAGCAGCCCAACTAGCGGAAACACCGGGGAGCTGTTTTTT. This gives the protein CASSPTSGNTGELFF.

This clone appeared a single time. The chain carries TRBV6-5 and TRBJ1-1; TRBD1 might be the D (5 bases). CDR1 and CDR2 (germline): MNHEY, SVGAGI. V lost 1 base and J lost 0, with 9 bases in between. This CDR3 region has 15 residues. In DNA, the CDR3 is TGTGCCAGCAGTTACTATGACAGCCTGAACACTGAAGCTTTCTTT. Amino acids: CASSYYDSLNTEAFF.

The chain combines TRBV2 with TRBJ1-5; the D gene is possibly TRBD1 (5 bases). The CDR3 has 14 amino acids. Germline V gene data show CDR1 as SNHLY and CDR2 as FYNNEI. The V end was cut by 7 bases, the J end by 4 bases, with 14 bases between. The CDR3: CASISGAANQPQHF. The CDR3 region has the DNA TGTGCCAGCATAAGCGGGGCCGCAAATCAGCCCCAGCATTTT.

CDR3 amino acids: CASSQGLAGGRSHNEQFF. The CDR3 bases are TGCGCCAGCAGCCAAGGTCTAGCGGGGGGGCGGTCCCACAATGAGCAGTTCTTC. This chain joins TRBV4-1 and TRBJ2-1; 12 bases line up with TRBD2. V lost 1 base and J lost 5; bases outside the gene matches: 9. The CDR3 contains 18 residues. Looked up from germline, CDR1 is MGHRA and CDR2 is YSYEKL.

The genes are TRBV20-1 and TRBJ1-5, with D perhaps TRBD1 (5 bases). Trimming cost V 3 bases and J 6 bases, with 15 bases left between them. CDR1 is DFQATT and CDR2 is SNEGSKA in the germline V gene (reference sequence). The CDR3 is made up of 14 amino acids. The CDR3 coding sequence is TGCAGTGCTAGTTTCCGAAGGGGTGGTCAGCCCCAGCATTTT. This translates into CSASFRRGGQPQHF.

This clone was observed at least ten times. Here the CDR3 DNA reads TGTGCCAGCAGGGCAGGGGAAACGCAGGCTGAAGCTTTCTTT. Translating gives CASRAGETQAEAFF. The chain links TRBV3-1 (or the pseudogene TRBV3-2) to TRBJ1-1, with D maybe TRBD1 (6 bases). The CDR3 extends over 14 amino acids. Germline V gene lookup returns CDR1 LGHDT and CDR2 YNNKEL (reference sequence). The ends were cut back, 6 bases at V and 6 bases at J, with 17 bases in the middle.

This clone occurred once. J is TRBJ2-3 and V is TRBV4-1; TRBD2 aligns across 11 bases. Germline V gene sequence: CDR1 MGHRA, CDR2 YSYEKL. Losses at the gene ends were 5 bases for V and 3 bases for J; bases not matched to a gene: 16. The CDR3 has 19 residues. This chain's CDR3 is CASSRTPSGGPLRTDTQYF. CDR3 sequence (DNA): TGCGCCAGCAGCAGAACACCTAGCGGGGGGCCTCTGCGTACAGATACGCAGTATTTT.

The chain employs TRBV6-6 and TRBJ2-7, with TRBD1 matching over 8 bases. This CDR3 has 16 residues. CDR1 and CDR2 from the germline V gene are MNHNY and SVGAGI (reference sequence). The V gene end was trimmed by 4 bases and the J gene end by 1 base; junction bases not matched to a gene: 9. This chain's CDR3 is CASSSWTGSLSYEQYF. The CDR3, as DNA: TGTGCCAGCAGTTCCTGGACAGGGAGCCTTTCCTACGAGCAGTACTTC.

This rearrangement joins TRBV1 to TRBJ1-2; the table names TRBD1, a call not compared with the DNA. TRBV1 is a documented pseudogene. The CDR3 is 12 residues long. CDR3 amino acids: CTSSGRGDGYTF. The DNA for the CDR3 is TGCACCAGCAGCGGCAGGGGGGATGGCTACACCTTC.